This T cell receptor (beta chain) derives from a study of shared clonotypes between healthy human individuals. Profiling relied on immunoSEQ multiplex PCR, and the TCRdb table lists in-frame clones only, not all of them. Of over a million clones listed, around 78% are singletons. The CDR3 loop spans 15 amino acids. Germline V gives CDR1 SGHRS, CDR2 YFSETQ. J was trimmed by 4 bases and V by 3 bases; bases with no gene match: 6. The receptor's source is a man younger than 30 in good health. Some clones in this sample may be carry-over from other donors' samples. The sequenced sample consisted of memory CD4+ T cells from PBMCs. Stated subset: CD45RA-negative fraction. V usage is TRBV5-1 and J usage is TRBJ2-3, with TRBD2 matching over 9 bases. DNA for the CDR3: TGCGCCAGCAGCTCGGCGGGCGGGAGGGCAGATACGCAGTATTTT. Protein sequence: CASSSAGGRADTQYF.